Below are 30 T cell receptor beta chains sequenced from a single sample in a study of T cells in Graves' hyperthyroidism and ophthalmopathy. Using RNA transcripts as the source, TCR beta CDR3 regions were amplified. A first-round RT-PCR of the TCR CDR3 used the HTBI primer set. Each CDR3 protein is one row after TCRdb ran MiXCR on the multiplex PCR reads. This sample carries hundreds of thousands of distinct CDR3 sequences, 46% of them seen once, and the ten largest clones take roughly 8.2%. Sequencing was done on a sample of peripheral blood or thyroid tissue (not recorded which). Receptors were obtained from a woman aged 18-29 years with Graves' hyperthyroidism.

Points on this clonotype: The CDR3 ends on some other residue instead of the conserved phenylalanine or tryptophan, so this is likely a read error. The DNA is omitted, as the CDR3 cannot be located on it reliably, and the CDR3 follows TCRdb's listing. This chain uses TRBV2 with TRBJ1-6. A total of 9 residues make up the CDR3, ends included. Germline CDR1 SNHLY, CDR2 FYNNEI. The CDR3 loop reads CASSEARNY.

This clonotype was detected ten times or more. The chain carries TRBV7-8 and TRBJ2-7, with D perhaps matching TRBD1 (5 bases). The germline CDR1 and CDR2 sequences are SGHVS and FQNEAQ. V was cut by 1 base and J by 5 bases, with 12 bases left in between. The CDR3 totals 14 residues. Here the CDR3 reads CASSLEAGHNEQYF. The DNA of the CDR3 is TGTGCCAGCAGCTTAGAGGCAGGGCACAACGAGCAGTACTTC.

The chain uses TRBV7-8 and TRBJ1-3, with D tentatively TRBD1 (6 bases). Trimming removed 5 bases at V and 0 bases at J, with 17 bases between. The germline V gene encodes CDR1 SGHVS and CDR2 FQNEAQ. This CDR3 spans 17 amino acids. The CDR3: CASSQRTAKSSGNTIYF. DNA of the CDR3: TGTGCCAGCAGCCAAAGGACAGCTAAGAGCTCTGGAAACACCATATATTTT.

The V gene is TRBV25-1, the J gene TRBJ1-2, with D unresolved. The V and J ends lost 6 bases and 2 bases respectively, with 16 bases between them. The length of the CDR3 is 15 residues. Germline values: CDR1 MGHDK, CDR2 SYGVNS. The CDR3 DNA reads as TGTGCCAGCAGCGTTGAACACGGACCGAACTATGGCTACACCTTC. Translation: CASSVEHGPNYGYTF.

This clonotype was recorded at least ten times. The chain is built from TRBV29-1 and TRBJ2-5; 12 nucleotides line up with TRBD2. The V and J ends lost 6 bases and 5 bases, in that order; junction bases with no gene match: 4. The CDR3 length is 13 residues. The germline V gene has CDR1 SQVTM and CDR2 ANQGSEA. CDR3 sequence reads: CSVTSGRGETQYF. The CDR3 DNA reads as TGCAGCGTGACTAGCGGGAGAGGGGAGACCCAGTACTTC. Together with reference TRBV29-1 and TRBJ2-5, the CDR3 gives the full variable domain: SAVISQKPSRDICQRGTSLTIQCQVDSQVTMMFWYRQQPGQSLTLIATANQGSEATYESGFVIDKFPISRPNLTFSTLTVSNMSPEDSSIYLCSVTSGRGETQYFGPGTRLLVL.

There are many counts of this clonotype. The chain has TRBV29-1 and TRBJ2-6; D is undetermined. Germline CDR1 SQVTM, CDR2 ANQGSEA. This CDR3 contains 15 residues. V lost 5 bases and J 0 bases, leaving 11 bases between the germline ends. In nucleotides, the CDR3 is TGCAGCGTTACCGGACCAATCTCTGGGGCCAACGTCCTGACTTTC. This encodes CSVTGPISGANVLTF.

The J gene is TRBJ2-7, the V gene TRBV2, with D possibly being TRBD1 (5 bases). CDR3 length equals 14 residues. In germline, CDR1 is SNHLY, CDR2 FYNNEI. V was pared by 8 bases and J by 0 bases, with 14 bases between. This chain's CDR3 is CASETRQFSYEQYF. The DNA of the CDR3 is TGTGCCAGCGAGACAAGACAGTTCTCCTACGAGCAGTACTTC.

The J gene is TRBJ1-4, the V gene TRBV29-1; weak D call: TRBD1 (6 bases). This CDR3 comprises 13 residues. The V end was cut by 7 bases, the J end by 8 bases, with 17 bases between. The germline CDR1 and CDR2 sequences are SQVTM and ANQGSEA. Here the CDR3 reads CSAWDIGREKLFF. CDR3 DNA: TGCAGCGCCTGGGACATCGGAAGGGAAAAACTGTTTTTT.

In its sample, this clonotype was seen a few times. The V call is TRBV9, the J call TRBJ1-2, with unresolved D. Trimming stripped 0 bases from V and 5 bases from J, with 11 bases between. The CDR3 has 14 residues. Per germline, CDR1 SGDLS and CDR2 YYNGEE. This chain's CDR3 is CASSVGDLTYGYTF. The CDR3 DNA follows: TGTGCCAGCAGCGTAGGAGATTTGACTTATGGCTACACCTTC.

There are a few counts of this clonotype. The chain links TRBV2 to TRBJ2-3; TRBD2 matches at 7 bases. Looked up from germline, CDR1 is SNHLY and CDR2 is FYNNEI. This CDR3 region has 16 residues. The junction had 6 bases not matched to a gene; V was cut back by 3 bases and J by 0 bases. This CDR3 is CASSDWGGTSTDTQYF. The DNA for the CDR3 is TGTGCCAGCAGTGATTGGGGGGGGACTAGCACAGATACGCAGTATTTT.

This clonotype appeared many times. This CDR3 is CSVEPGGGDGQYF. The CDR3 DNA is TGCAGCGTTGAGCCCGGGGGCGGCGACGGGCAGTACTTC. This chain joins TRBV29-1 and TRBJ2-7; D may correspond to TRBD1 or TRBD2 (6 bases each). V lost 3 bases and J 9 bases, leaving 18 bases between the germline ends. This CDR3 spans 13 amino acids. CDR1 is SQVTM, CDR2 ANQGSEA, per germline.

The rearrangement links TRBV25-1 to TRBJ1-2; 8 nucleotides agree with TRBD1. The CDR3 runs to 16 residues. CDR1 is MGHDK, CDR2 SYGVNS, per germline. V gave up 7 bases and J gave up 5 bases; unmatched junction bases: 15. In nucleotides, the CDR3 is TGTGCCAGCACTGCCCTCCGGACGACAGGGGTTTATGGCTACACCTTC. This encodes CASTALRTTGVYGYTF.

The J gene is TRBJ2-6, the V gene TRBV7-9, with D unresolved. This CDR3 contains 15 residues. In germline, CDR1 is SEHNR, CDR2 FQNEAQ (reference sequence). Trimming removed 2 bases at V and 2 bases at J, with 7 bases between. The DNA for the CDR3 is TGTGCCAGCAGCTTAATGCCCACTGGGGCCAACGTCCTGACTTTC. Amino acids: CASSLMPTGANVLTF.

The chain couples TRBV20-1 to TRBJ2-5, with 7 nucleotides matching TRBD2. The CDR3 has 14 residues. CDR1 is DFQATT, CDR2 SNEGSKA, per germline (reference sequence). The trim removed 5 bases at V and 1 base at J, leaving 7 bases unmatched. The CDR3 nucleotides are TGCAGTGCTGGAAGTATAGCGGGCCAAGAGACCCAGTACTTC. Residues: CSAGSIAGQETQYF.

J is TRBJ1-1 and V is TRBV10-3; D is possibly TRBD1 (6 bases). Looked up from germline, CDR1 is ENHRY and CDR2 is SYGVKD. V was shortened by 6 bases and J by 1 base, with 12 bases between the two germline ends. The CDR3 length is 14 residues. CDR3 region: CAIRDRGENTEAFF. The DNA for the CDR3 is TGTGCCATCAGGGACAGAGGAGAGAACACTGAAGCTTTCTTT.

The chain combines TRBV7-2 with TRBJ1-2; D is perhaps TRBD1 (5 bases). CDR3 length: 15 amino acids. Germline CDR1 reads SGHTA; CDR2 reads FQGNSA. Trimming cost V 3 bases and J 0 bases, with 11 bases left between them. The CDR3 loop is CASSFRGAANYGYTF. CDR3 nucleotides: TGTGCCAGCAGCTTTCGAGGGGCGGCTAACTATGGCTACACCTTC.

This clonotype showed up many times. The CDR3 loop reads CSAEVRSGEKLFF. CDR3 nucleotide sequence: TGCAGCGCTGAGGTGAGGTCGGGTGAAAAACTGTTTTTT. The chain combines TRBV29-1 with TRBJ1-4; no clear D gene. V was cut by 7 bases and J by 7 bases, with 16 bases left in between. CDR1 SQVTM and CDR2 ANQGSEA come from the germline V gene. The CDR3 has 13 residues.

This clonotype was recorded at least ten times. The J gene is TRBJ1-2, the V gene TRBV24-1; 9 bases align to TRBD1. V shed 7 bases and J 6 bases; nucleotides not matched to a gene: 11. CDR1 KGHDR and CDR2 SFDVKD come from the germline V gene. This CDR3 spans 15 amino acids. CDR3 coding DNA: TGTGCCACCAGGGGACAGGGACCTACTGGGGATGGCTACACCTTC. Translating it yields CATRGQGPTGDGYTF.

The chain combines TRBV29-1 with TRBJ2-5, with D uncertain. V was clipped by 8 bases and J by 1 base, with 11 bases between them. CDR3 length: 12 amino acids. Looked up from germline, CDR1 is SQVTM and CDR2 is ANQGSEA. Here the CDR3 reads CSSTPGQETQYF. CDR3 coding DNA: TGCAGCAGTACCCCGGGCCAAGAGACCCAGTACTTC.

The V call is TRBV29-1, the J call TRBJ2-7; 7 bases are shared with TRBD1. With 0 bases clipped from V and 4 bases from J, the junction kept 6 bases outside the gene matches. CDR1 SQVTM and CDR2 ANQGSEA come from the germline V gene. The CDR3 totals 14 residues. The DNA of the CDR3 is TGCAGCGTTGAAGATCCCAACAGGGGTTACGAGCAGTACTTC. Protein sequence: CSVEDPNRGYEQYF.

This clonotype appeared a single time. For the CDR3, the DNA is TGTGCTAGAGTAGCGGGAGCAAGAGAGACCCAGTACTTC. Protein sequence: CARVAGARETQYF. This sequence joins TRBV7-8 and TRBJ2-5, with 9 bases aligning to TRBD2. The germline V gene has CDR1 SGHVS and CDR2 FQNEAQ. This CDR3 has 13 residues.

With regard to this clonotype: The junction differs from germline at one of its ends, possibly a read error. V gene TRBV5-6 combines with J gene TRBJ1-2, with D unresolved. This CDR3 spans 13 amino acids. CDR1 and CDR2 from the germline V gene are SGHDT and YYEEEE. This CDR3 is CASSQVTDYGYTF. The CDR3, as DNA: TGCGCCAGCAGCCAAGTAACAGACTATGGCTACACCTTC.

This clonotype was counted at least ten times. This sequence joins TRBV10-3 and TRBJ1-3; TRBD1 aligns across 9 bases. Losses at the gene ends were 5 bases for V and 6 bases for J; bases not matched to a gene: 8. From germline, CDR1 is ENHRY and CDR2 SYGVKD. This CDR3 spans 15 amino acids. This CDR3 reads CAISPGTGSANTIYF. The CDR3 DNA reads as TGTGCCATCAGTCCCGGGACAGGGTCCGCAAACACCATATATTTT.

Comments on this clonotype: Compared with germline, one end of the junction differs, possibly owing to a read error. The chain employs TRBV6-5 and TRBJ1-1; no reliable D call. Germline values: CDR1 MNHEY, CDR2 SVGAGI. The CDR3 runs 13 residues. The CDR3 reads CAISYERGTEAFF. The CDR3 DNA reads TGTGCCATCAGTTACGAGCGGGGCACTGAAGCTTTCTTT.

This chain connects TRBV5-1 to TRBJ1-4, with D maybe TRBD1 (6 bases). V lost 7 bases, J lost 3 bases, and 16 bases lay in between. Germline-derived CDR1 and CDR2 are SGHRS and YFSETQ. This CDR3 contains 15 residues. The CDR3 nucleotides are TGCGCCAGCGGAAGAGGGACACAGCCTAATGAAAAACTGTTTTTT. It translates to CASGRGTQPNEKLFF.

Concerning this clonotype: This clone may be a read error of a much larger clone one base away. The chain recombines TRBV11-3 with TRBJ1-1; D unresolved. The V gene's germline CDR1 is SGHNT and CDR2 YENEEA. Trimming stripped 2 bases from V and 5 bases from J, with 12 bases between. The CDR3 covers 14 residues. CDR3 coding DNA: TGTGCCAGCAGCTTACTCGGGGTTGTGACTGAAGCTTTCTTT. The encoded protein is CASSLLGVVTEAFF.

The chain joins TRBV9 to TRBJ2-2, with D unclear. The CDR3 is 16 residues long. V dropped 0 bases and J dropped 0 bases, with 9 bases sitting between them. Germline assignment: CDR1 SGDLS and CDR2 YYNGEE. Written as DNA, the CDR3 is TGTGCCAGCAGCGTAGTTGGAGATACGAACACCGGGGAGCTGTTTTTT. It specifies CASSVVGDTNTGELFF.

CDR3 sequence: CASSVGGRQGADEQYF. CDR3 nucleotides: TGTGCCAGCAGCGTCGGAGGTCGACAGGGGGCCGACGAGCAGTACTTC. This chain joins TRBV9 and TRBJ2-7, with TRBD1 matching over 10 bases. J lost 5 bases, V lost 2 bases, and 10 bases had no gene match. CDR3 size: 16 residues. Germline lookup yields CDR1 SGDLS and CDR2 YYNGEE.

This clonotype appeared many times. V gene TRBV7-3 combines with J gene TRBJ1-1; D unclear. CDR3 length: 13 amino acids. Germline V CDR1 and CDR2: SGHTA, FQGTGA. Trimming removed 2 bases at V and 4 bases at J, with 8 bases between. CDR3 DNA: TGTGCCAGCAGCTTACTCCTCACCACTGAAGCTTTCTTT. It codes for CASSLLLTTEAFF.

This clonotype was seen at least ten times. This may come from a read error, since a much larger clone is one base off. The V gene is TRBV2, the J gene TRBJ1-6; D possibly corresponds to TRBD1 (5 bases). The CDR3 extends over 12 amino acids. Trimming removed 5 bases at V and 7 bases at J, with 6 bases between. Germline CDR1 is SNHLY and CDR2 is FYNNEI. The CDR3 loop reads CASSPGNSPLHF. The CDR3, as DNA: TGTGCCAGCAGTCCAGGGAATTCACCCCTCCACTTT.